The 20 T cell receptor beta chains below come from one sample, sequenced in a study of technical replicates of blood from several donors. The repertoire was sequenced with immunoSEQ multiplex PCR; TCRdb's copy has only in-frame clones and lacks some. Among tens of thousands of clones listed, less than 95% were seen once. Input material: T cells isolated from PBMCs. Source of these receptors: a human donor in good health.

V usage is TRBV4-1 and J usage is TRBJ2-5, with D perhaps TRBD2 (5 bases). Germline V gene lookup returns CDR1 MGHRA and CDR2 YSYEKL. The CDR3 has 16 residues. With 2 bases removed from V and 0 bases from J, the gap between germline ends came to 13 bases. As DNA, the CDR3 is TGCGCCAGCAGCCAACTAGACGGGGAGTACCAAGAGACCCAGTACTTC. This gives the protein CASSQLDGEYQETQYF.

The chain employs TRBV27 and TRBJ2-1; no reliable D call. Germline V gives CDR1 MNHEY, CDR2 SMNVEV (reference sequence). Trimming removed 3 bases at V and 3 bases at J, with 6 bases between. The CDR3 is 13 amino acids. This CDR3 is CASSFSGYNEQFF. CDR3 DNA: TGTGCCAGCAGTTTCTCCGGCTACAATGAGCAGTTCTTC.

In DNA form, the CDR3 reads TGTGCCAGCAGTTACTCCTACACAGATACGCAGTATTTT. Protein product: CASSYSYTDTQYF. The chain links TRBV6-5 to TRBJ2-3; D is ambiguous. Germline V gives CDR1 MNHEY, CDR2 SVGAGI. The CDR3 is 13 residues long. Trimming pared 0 bases from V and 2 bases from J, leaving 3 bases between.

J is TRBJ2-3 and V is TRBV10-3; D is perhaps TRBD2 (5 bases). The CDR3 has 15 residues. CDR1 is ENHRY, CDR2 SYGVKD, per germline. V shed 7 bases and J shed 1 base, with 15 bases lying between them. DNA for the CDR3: TGTGCCATCAATACTAAGGAGGAAGGCACAGATACGCAGTATTTT. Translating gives CAINTKEEGTDTQYF.

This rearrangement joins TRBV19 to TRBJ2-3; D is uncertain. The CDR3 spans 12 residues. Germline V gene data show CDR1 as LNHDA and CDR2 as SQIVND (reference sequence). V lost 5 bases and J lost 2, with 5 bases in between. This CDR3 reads CASSQNTDTQYF. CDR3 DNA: TGTGCCAGTAGTCAGAACACAGATACGCAGTATTTT.

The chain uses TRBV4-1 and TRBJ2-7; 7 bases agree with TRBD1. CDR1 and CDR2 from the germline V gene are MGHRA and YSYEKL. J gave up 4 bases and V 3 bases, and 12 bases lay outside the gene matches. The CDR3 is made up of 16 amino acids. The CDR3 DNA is TGCGCCAGCAGCCACATATCCACAGGGGCTTTTTACGAGCAGTACTTC. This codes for CASSHISTGAFYEQYF.

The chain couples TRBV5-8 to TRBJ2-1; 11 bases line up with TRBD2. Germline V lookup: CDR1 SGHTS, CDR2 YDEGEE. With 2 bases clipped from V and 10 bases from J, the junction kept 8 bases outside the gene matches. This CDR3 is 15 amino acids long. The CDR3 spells CASSLSSGRAREQFF. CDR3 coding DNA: TGTGCCAGCAGCTTAAGTAGCGGGAGGGCCAGGGAGCAGTTCTTC.

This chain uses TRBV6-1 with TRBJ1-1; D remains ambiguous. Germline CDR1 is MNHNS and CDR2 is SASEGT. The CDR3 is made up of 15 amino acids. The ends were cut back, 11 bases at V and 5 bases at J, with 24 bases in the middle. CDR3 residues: CADAGIQTDGTEAFF. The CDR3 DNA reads TGTGCCGACGCCGGGATACAAACTGATGGGACTGAAGCTTTCTTT.

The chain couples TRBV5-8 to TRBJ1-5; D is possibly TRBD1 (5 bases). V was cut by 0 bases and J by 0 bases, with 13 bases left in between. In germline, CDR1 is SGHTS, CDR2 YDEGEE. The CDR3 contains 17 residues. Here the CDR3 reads CASSLGAGFYSNQPQHF. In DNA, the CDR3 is TGTGCCAGCAGCTTGGGGGCAGGGTTTTATAGCAATCAGCCCCAGCATTTT.

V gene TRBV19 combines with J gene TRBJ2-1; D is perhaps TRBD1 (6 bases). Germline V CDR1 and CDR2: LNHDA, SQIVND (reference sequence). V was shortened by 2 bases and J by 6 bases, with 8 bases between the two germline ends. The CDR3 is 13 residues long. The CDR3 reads CASSITDSNEQFF. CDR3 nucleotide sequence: TGTGCCAGTAGTATAACGGACAGCAATGAGCAGTTCTTC.

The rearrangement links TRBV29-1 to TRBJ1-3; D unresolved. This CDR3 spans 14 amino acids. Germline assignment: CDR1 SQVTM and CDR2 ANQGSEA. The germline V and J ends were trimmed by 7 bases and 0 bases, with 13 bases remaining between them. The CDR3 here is CSAHSGSSGNTIYF. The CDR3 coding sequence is TGCAGCGCCCATTCGGGGAGCTCTGGAAACACCATATATTTT.

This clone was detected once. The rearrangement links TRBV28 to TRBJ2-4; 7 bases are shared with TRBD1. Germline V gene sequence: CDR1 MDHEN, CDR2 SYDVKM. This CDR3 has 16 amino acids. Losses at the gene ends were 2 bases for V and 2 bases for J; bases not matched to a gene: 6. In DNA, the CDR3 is TGTGCCAGCAGTTTAGATCAAGGGGGCTCCAAAAACATTCAGTACTTC. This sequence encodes CASSLDQGGSKNIQYF.

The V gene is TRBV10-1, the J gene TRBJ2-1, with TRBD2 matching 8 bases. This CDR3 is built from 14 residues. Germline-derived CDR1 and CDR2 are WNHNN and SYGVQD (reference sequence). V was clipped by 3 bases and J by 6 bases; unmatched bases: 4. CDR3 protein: CASSEGGRINEQFF. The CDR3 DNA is TGCGCCAGCAGTGAAGGCGGGAGGATCAATGAGCAGTTCTTC.

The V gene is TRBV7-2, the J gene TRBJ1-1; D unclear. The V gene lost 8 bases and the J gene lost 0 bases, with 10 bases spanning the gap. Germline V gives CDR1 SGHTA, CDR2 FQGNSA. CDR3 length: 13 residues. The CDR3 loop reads CASFRGVNTEAFF. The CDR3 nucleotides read TGTGCCAGCTTCCGGGGAGTGAACACTGAAGCTTTCTTT.

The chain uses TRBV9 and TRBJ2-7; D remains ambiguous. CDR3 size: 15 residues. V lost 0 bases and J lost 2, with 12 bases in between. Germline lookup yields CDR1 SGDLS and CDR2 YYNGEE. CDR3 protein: CASSVGNSQAYEQYF. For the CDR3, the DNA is TGTGCCAGCAGCGTAGGGAACAGCCAGGCCTACGAGCAGTACTTC.

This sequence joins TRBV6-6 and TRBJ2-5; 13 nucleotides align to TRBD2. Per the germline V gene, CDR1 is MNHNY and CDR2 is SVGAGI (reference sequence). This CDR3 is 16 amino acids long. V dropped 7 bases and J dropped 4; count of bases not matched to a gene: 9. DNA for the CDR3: TGTGCCAGCAATCTAAGGACTAGCGGGAGTGGAGAGACCCAGTACTTC. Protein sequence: CASNLRTSGSGETQYF.

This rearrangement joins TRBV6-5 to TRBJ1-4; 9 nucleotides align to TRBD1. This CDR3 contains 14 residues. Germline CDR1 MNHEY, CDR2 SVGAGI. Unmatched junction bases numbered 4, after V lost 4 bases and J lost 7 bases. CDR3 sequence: CASSLQGAGEKLFF. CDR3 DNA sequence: TGTGCCAGCAGTTTACAGGGGGCGGGTGAAAAACTGTTTTTT.

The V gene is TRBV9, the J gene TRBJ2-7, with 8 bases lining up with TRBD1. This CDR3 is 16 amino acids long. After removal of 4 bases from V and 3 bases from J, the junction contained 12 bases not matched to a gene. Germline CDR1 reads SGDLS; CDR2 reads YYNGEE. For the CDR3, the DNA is TGTGCCAGCAGCCCAGGGGGCGGGACGAGAGGCTACGAGCAGTACTTC. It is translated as CASSPGGGTRGYEQYF.

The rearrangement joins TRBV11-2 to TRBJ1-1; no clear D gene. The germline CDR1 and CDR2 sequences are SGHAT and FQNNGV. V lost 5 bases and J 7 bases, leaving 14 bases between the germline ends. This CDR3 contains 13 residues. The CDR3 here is CASSPIVGREAFF. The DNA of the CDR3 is TGTGCCAGCAGCCCAATCGTCGGTCGTGAAGCTTTCTTT. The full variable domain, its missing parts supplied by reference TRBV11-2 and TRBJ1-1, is EAGVAQSPRYKIIEKRQSVAFWCNPISGHATLYWYQQILGQGPKLLIQFQNNGVVDDSQLPKDRFSAERLKGVDSTLKIQPAKLEDSAVYLCASSPIVGREAFFGQGTRLTVV.

CDR3 protein: CASSPLSGTGQPQHF. In DNA, the CDR3 is TGTGCCAGCAGCCCCCTTAGCGGGACGGGCCAGCCCCAGCATTTT. V is TRBV7-8 and J is TRBJ1-5; D may be TRBD1 (5 bases). Germline loops: CDR1 SGHVS, CDR2 FQNEAQ. Deletions cut 5 bases from V and 7 bases from J, with 18 bases between. The CDR3 sequence is 15 residues long.